The source of this T cell receptor beta chain is a study (dated by TCRdb to the early 2010s). In this sample, this clonotype turned up a few times. Its specific antigen is unknown. No base quality information exists; no much larger clone differs at one position. Sequencing instrument: Illumina Genome Analyzer IIx. TCRdb trimmed the raw reads at Q25, called clones with MiXCR and kept productive beta chains. Records with the same CDR3 protein are collapsed into one entry carrying the most frequent genes and DNA. For this sample the table gives about 16,000 distinct CDR3 sequences, of which 30% to 40% were detected only once. The ten largest clonotypes hold about 16% of the sample. CDR3 length: 16 amino acids, cysteine to phenylalanine. Just the 48-base CDR3 DNA is kept, in frame starting at base 1. Relative to germline, V is missing 7 bases and J is missing 3 bases, with 10 bases of the junction outside any gene match. CDR1 and CDR2 (LGHDT, YNNKEL) derive from the germline V gene (reference sequence).

The specimen sequenced was blood. This TCR was recovered from a human donor. The sequence joins TRBV3-1 to TRBJ2-7; TRBD2 lines up with 12 middle nucleotides. The bases read TGTGCCAGCACCCCAAGGACTAGCGGGAACCTCTACGAGCAGTACTTC. It translates as CASTPRTSGNLYEQYF.